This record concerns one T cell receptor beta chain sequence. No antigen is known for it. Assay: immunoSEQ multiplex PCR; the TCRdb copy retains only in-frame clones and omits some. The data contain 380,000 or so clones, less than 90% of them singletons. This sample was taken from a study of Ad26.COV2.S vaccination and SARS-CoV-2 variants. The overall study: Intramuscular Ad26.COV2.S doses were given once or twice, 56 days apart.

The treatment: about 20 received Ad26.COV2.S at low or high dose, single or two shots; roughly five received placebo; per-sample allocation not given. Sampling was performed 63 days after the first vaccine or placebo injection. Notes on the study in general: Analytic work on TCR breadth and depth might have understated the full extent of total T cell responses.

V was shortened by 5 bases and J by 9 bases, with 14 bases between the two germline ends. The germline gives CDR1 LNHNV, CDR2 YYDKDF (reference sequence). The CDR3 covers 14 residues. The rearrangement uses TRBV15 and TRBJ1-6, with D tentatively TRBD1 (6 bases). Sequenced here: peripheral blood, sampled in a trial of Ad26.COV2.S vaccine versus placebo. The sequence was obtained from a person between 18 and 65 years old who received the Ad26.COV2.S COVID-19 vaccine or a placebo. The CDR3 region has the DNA TGTGCCACCAGCCCTGGAGGGGGTTTTTCACCCCTCCACTTT. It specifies CATSPGGGFSPLHF.